The clone carrying this T cell receptor beta chain was recorded many times. The data derive from a study of blood T cells in healthy people across ages. Together with a sample-barcoded 5' primer, a J-beta primer mix was included in a second PCR lasting roughly 6 to 12 cycles. Each CDR3 protein is one row after TCRdb ran MiXCR on the 5' RACE reads. Altogether 550,000 to 700,000 distinct CDR3 sequences are present, 25% to 30% being singletons, with the ten largest covering about 18%. CDR3 length equals 13 residues. Per germline, CDR1 SGHTA and CDR2 FQGNSA. The V segment lost 8 bases and the J segment 5 bases; nucleotides outside the gene matches: 6.

The receptor was derived from a woman aged 70-85 years in good health. Sequenced input: blood. This sequence joins TRBV7-2 and TRBJ2-5; 9 bases align to TRBD1. The DNA of the CDR3 is TGTGCCAGCGGAGGACAGGGGAGGGAGACCCAGTACTTC. It codes for CASGGQGRETQYF.